The T cell receptor beta chain described here comes from a study of blood T cell repertoires in COVID-19. Study at large: The cDNA or gDNA used as material had been derived from T cells, B-cell-depleted T cells, or PBMCs.

The CDR3 has 14 residues. V dropped 3 bases and J dropped 4 bases, with 11 bases sitting between them. CDR1 and CDR2 from the germline V gene are KGHDR and SFDVKD. TCRdb's copy holds only in-frame clones and misses some; the assay was immunoSEQ multiplex PCR. This sample has a few hundred thousand clones; more than 70% occur once, and the top ten carry 0.95% to 1.5%. This clone showed up just once. Sequencing input: peripheral blood. The source is a woman in her forties or fifties with acute or convalescent COVID-19. The chain joins TRBV24-1 to TRBJ1-2; D perhaps matches TRBD1 (6 bases). CDR3 DNA sequence: TGTGCCACCAGTGATAAGGGGGAGGGCTATGGCTACACCTTC. This encodes CATSDKGEGYGYTF.